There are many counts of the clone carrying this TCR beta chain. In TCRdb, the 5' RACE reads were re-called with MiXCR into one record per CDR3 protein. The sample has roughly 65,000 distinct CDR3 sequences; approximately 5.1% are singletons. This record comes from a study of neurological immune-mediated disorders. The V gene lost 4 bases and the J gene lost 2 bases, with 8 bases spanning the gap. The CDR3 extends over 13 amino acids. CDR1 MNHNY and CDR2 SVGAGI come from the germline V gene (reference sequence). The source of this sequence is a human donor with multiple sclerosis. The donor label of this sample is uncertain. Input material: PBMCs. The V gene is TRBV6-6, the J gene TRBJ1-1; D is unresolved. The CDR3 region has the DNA TGTGCCAGCAGTTCCTCCCAAAACACTGAAGCTTTCTTT. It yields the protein CASSSSQNTEAFF.